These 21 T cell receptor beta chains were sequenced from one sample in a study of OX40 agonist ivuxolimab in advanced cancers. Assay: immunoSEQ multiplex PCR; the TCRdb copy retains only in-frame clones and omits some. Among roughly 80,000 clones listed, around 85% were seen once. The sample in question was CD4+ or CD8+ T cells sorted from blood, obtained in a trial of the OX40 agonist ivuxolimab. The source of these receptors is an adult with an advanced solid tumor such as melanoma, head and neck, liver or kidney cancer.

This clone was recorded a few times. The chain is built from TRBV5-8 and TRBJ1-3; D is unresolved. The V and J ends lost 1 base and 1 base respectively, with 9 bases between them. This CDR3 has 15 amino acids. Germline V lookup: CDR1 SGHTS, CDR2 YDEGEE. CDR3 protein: CASSLPTASGNTIYF. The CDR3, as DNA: TGTGCCAGCAGCTTGCCGACGGCGTCTGGAAACACCATATATTTT.

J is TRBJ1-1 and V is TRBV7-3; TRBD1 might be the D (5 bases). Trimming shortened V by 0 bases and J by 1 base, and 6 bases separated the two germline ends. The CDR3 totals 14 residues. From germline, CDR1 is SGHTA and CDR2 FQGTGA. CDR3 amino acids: CASSLTTANTEAFF. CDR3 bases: TGTGCCAGCAGCTTAACGACAGCGAACACTGAAGCTTTCTTT.

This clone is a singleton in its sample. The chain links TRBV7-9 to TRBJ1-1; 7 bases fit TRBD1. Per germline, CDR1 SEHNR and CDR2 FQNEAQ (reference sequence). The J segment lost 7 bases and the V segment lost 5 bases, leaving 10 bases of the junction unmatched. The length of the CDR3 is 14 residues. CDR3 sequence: CASSAVTGVDEAFF. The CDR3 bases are TGTGCCAGCAGCGCGGTTACAGGGGTGGATGAAGCTTTCTTT. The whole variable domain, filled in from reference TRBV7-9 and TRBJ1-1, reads DTGVSQNPRHKITKRGQNVTFRCDPISEHNRLYWYRQTLGQGPEFLTYFQNEAQLEKSRLLSDRFSAERPKGSFSTLEIQRTEQGDSAMYLCASSAVTGVDEAFFGQGTRLTVV.

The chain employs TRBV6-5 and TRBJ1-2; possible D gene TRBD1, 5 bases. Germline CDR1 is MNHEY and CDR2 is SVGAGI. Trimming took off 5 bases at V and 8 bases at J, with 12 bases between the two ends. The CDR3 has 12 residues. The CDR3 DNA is TGTGCCAGCAGTACCCGACAGAAGGGCTACACCTTC. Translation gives CASSTRQKGYTF.

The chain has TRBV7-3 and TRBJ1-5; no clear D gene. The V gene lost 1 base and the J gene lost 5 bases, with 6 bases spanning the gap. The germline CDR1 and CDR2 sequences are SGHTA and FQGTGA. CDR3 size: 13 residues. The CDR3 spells CASSLNSYQPQHF. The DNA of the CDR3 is TGTGCCAGCAGCTTAAACAGCTATCAGCCCCAGCATTTT.

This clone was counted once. The CDR3 coding sequence is TGTGCCAGTAGTCACCGTGACAGGGATACGCAGTATTTT. It codes for CASSHRDRDTQYF. The chain combines TRBV19 with TRBJ2-3, with D possibly TRBD1 on 6 matching bases. The CDR3 is 13 amino acids. CDR1 and CDR2 from the germline V gene are LNHDA and SQIVND (reference sequence). Trimming stripped 5 bases from V and 6 bases from J, with 12 bases between.

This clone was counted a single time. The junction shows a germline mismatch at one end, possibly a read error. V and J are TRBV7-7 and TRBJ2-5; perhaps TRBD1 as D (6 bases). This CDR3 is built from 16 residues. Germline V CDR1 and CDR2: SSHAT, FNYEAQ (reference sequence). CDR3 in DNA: TGTGCTAGCAGCTCACTCTCAGGACAGCTCCAAGAGACCCAGTACTTC. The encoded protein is CASSSLSGQLQETQYF.

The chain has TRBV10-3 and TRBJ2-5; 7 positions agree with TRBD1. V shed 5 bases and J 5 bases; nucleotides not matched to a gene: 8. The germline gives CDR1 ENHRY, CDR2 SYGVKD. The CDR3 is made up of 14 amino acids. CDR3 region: CAISPGQKRETQYF. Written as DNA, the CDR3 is TGTGCCATCAGTCCGGGACAGAAGAGGGAGACCCAGTACTTC.

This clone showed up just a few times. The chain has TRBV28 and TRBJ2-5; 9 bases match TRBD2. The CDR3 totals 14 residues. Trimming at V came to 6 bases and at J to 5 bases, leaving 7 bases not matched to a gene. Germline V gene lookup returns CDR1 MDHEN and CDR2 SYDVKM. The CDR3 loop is CASSRLADGETQYF. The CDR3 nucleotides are TGTGCCAGCAGCCGACTAGCGGATGGGGAGACCCAGTACTTC.

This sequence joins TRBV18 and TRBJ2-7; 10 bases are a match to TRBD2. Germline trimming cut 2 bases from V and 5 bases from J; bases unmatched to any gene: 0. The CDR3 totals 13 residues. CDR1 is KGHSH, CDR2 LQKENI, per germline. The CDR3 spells CASSPGLADEQYF. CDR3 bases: TGTGCCAGCTCACCAGGACTAGCGGACGAGCAGTACTTC.

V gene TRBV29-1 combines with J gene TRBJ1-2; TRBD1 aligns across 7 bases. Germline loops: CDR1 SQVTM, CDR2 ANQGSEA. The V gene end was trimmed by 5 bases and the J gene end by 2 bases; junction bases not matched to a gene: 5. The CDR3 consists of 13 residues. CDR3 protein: CSVLPGGNYGYTF. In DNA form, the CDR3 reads TGCAGCGTTCTGCCAGGGGGGAACTATGGCTACACCTTC.

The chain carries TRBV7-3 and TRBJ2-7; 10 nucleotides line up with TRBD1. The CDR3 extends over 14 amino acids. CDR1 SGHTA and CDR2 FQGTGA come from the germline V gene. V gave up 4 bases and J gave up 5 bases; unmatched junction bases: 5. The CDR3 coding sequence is TGTGCCAGCAGCTCCCCGGGACAGGGGAACGAGCAGTACTTC. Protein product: CASSSPGQGNEQYF.

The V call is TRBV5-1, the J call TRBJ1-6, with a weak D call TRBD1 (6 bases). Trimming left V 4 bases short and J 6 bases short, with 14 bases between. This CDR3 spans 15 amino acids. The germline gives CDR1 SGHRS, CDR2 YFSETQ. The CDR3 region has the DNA TGCGCCAGCAGCACCACGGGGGCAACTAATTCACCCCTCCACTTT. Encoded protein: CASSTTGATNSPLHF.

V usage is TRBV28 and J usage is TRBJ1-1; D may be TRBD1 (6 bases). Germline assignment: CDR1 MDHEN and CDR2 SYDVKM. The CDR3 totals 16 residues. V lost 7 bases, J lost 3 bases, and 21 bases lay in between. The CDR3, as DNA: TGTGCCAGCATCGCCCGGACAGCTTTCAGAGACACTGAAGCTTTCTTT. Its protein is CASIARTAFRDTEAFF.

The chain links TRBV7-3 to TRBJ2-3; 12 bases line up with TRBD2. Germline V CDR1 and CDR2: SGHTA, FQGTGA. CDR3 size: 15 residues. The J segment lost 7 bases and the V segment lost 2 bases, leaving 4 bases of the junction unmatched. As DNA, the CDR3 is TGTGCCAGCAGCTTAGCTAGCGGGGGGGCAAATACGCAGTATTTT. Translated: CASSLASGGANTQYF.

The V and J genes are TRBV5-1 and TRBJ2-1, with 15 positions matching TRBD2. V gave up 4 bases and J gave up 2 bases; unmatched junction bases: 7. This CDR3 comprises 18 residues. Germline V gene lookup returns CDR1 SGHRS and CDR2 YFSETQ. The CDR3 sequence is CASSLGTSGRRTYNEQFF. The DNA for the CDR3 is TGCGCCAGCAGCCTAGGGACTAGCGGGAGGCGGACCTACAATGAGCAGTTCTTC.

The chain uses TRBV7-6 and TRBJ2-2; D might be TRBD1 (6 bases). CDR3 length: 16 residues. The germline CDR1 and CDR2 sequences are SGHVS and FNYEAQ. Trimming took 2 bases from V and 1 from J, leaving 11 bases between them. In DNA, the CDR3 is TGTGCCAGCAGCTTATTGGGGGCGCTGAACACCGGGGAGCTGTTTTTT. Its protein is CASSLLGALNTGELFF.

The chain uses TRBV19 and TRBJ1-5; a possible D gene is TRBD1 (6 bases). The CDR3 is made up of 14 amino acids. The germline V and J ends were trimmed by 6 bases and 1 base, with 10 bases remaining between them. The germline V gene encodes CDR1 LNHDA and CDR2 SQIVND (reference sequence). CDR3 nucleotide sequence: TGTGCCAGTAGCCCAAGGGGGAGCAATCAGCCCCAGCATTTT. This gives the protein CASSPRGSNQPQHF. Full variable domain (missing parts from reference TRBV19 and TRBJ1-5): DGGITQSPKYLFRKEGQNVTLSCEQNLNHDAMYWYRQDPGQGLRLIYYSQIVNDFQKGDIAEGYSVSREKKESFPLTVTSAQKNPTAFYLCASSPRGSNQPQHFGDGTRLSIL.

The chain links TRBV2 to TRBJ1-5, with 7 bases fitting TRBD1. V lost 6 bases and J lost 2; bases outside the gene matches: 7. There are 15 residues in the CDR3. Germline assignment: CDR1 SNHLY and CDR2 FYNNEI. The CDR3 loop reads CASREGARGNQPQHF. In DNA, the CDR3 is TGTGCCAGCAGGGAGGGGGCGCGGGGCAATCAGCCCCAGCATTTT.

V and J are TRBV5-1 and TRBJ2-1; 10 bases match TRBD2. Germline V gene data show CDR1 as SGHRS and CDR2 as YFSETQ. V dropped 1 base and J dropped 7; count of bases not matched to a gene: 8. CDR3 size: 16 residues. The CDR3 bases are TGCGCCAGCAGCTTGACCGTAGCGGGAGGTAATAATGAGCAGTTCTTC. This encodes CASSLTVAGGNNEQFF.

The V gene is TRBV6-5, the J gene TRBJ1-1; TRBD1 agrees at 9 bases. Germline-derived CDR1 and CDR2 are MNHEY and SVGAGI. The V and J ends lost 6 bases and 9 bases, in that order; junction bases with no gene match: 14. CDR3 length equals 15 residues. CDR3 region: CASRLTGGGGLKAFF. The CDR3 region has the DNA TGTGCCAGCAGACTAACAGGGGGCGGAGGGCTTAAAGCTTTCTTT.